What follows are 31 T cell receptor beta chains derived from one specimen sequenced in a study of T cell changes during pregnancy in multiple sclerosis. Profiling relied on immunoSEQ multiplex PCR, and the TCRdb table lists in-frame clones only, not all of them. This table holds fewer than 75,000 clones, roughly 92% found once. Sample: peripheral blood, taken in the second trimester of pregnancy. The receptors originated from a female donor with multiple sclerosis, enrolled in a pregnancy study.

V gene TRBV9 combines with J gene TRBJ2-7, with 8 bases aligning to TRBD2. This CDR3 has 18 residues. In germline, CDR1 is SGDLS, CDR2 YYNGEE. V gave up 0 bases and J gave up 4 bases; unmatched junction bases: 15. DNA of the CDR3: TGTGCCAGCAGCGTAGGAGACTCGAGCGGGGGCGGCGGGTACGAGCAGTACTTC. As protein: CASSVGDSSGGGGYEQYF. The whole variable domain, filled in from reference TRBV9 and TRBJ2-7, reads DSGVTQTPKHLITATGQRVTLRCSPRSGDLSVYWYQQSLDQGLQFLIQYYNGEERAKGNILERFSAQQFPDLHSELNLSSLELGDSALYFCASSVGDSSGGGGYEQYFGPGTRLTVT.

For the CDR3, the DNA is TGTGCCAGCAGCCCGACCGGGACAGAGGCCGGGGAGCTGTTTTTT. This translates into CASSPTGTEAGELFF. V usage is TRBV13 and J usage is TRBJ2-2; TRBD1 agrees at 7 bases. J gave up 6 bases and V 5 bases, and 9 bases lay outside the gene matches. The V gene's germline CDR1 is PRHDT and CDR2 FYEKMQ (reference sequence). This CDR3 comprises 15 residues.

In this sample, this clone turned up a few times. The V call is TRBV30, the J call TRBJ1-1; D not certain. CDR1 is GTSNPN and CDR2 is SVGIG in the germline V gene (reference sequence). This CDR3 has 11 residues. V was trimmed by 3 bases and J by 1 base, leaving 3 bases between them. The CDR3 DNA reads TGTGCCTGGAGCTGGAACACTGAAGCTTTCTTT. It yields the protein CAWSWNTEAFF. The full variable domain, with the rest looked up from reference TRBV30 and TRBJ1-1, is SQTIHQWPATLVQPVGSPLSLECTVEGTSNPNLYWYRQAAGRGLQLLFYSVGIGQISSEVPQNLSASRPQDRQFILSSKKLLLSDSGFYLCAWSWNTEAFFGQGTRLTVV.

On this clone: A far bigger clonotype differs at one base, so this is likely a read error. This CDR3 is also generated by other DNA sequences in the sample. The chain couples TRBV30 to TRBJ1-1, with 8 bases aligning to TRBD1. The CDR3 spans 13 residues. The V gene's germline CDR1 is GTSNPN and CDR2 SVGIG (reference sequence). CDR3 sequence reads: CASDRERYTEAFF. The CDR3 DNA sequence: TGTGCCTCGGACAGGGAGCGGTACACCGAAGCTTTCTTT.

In its sample, this clone was seen a few times. The chain is built from TRBV19 and TRBJ2-2; the match to TRBD2 covers 7 bases. This CDR3 has 14 amino acids. Trimming cost V 8 bases and J 2 bases; bases outside gene matches: 5. In germline, CDR1 is LNHDA, CDR2 SQIVND (reference sequence). This CDR3 is CASVAGGNTGELFF. The CDR3 region has the DNA TGTGCCAGTGTAGCGGGTGGCAACACCGGGGAGCTGTTTTTT.

The chain combines TRBV2 with TRBJ2-7; TRBD2 might be the D (5 bases). Germline loops: CDR1 SNHLY, CDR2 FYNNEI. This CDR3 has 14 amino acids. V lost 0 bases to trimming and J lost 3 bases, with 9 bases between them. For the CDR3, the DNA is TGTGCCAGCAGTGAAGCTCGGGATTACTACGAGCAGTACTTC. Protein: CASSEARDYYEQYF.

The chain has TRBV2 and TRBJ1-1; D gene ambiguous. Germline CDR1 and CDR2: SNHLY and FYNNEI. Trimming took 5 bases from V and 5 from J, leaving 9 bases between them. The CDR3 runs to 12 residues. CDR3 sequence: CASSPRKTEAFF. CDR3 nucleotide sequence: TGTGCCAGCAGTCCGAGGAAGACTGAAGCTTTCTTT.

V usage is TRBV9 and J usage is TRBJ1-2; possible D gene TRBD1, 6 bases. The CDR3 is 10 residues long. Between the trimmed V and J ends, which lost 10 bases and 7 bases, there was a span of 11 bases. Germline CDR1 and CDR2: SGDLS and YYNGEE. This chain's CDR3 is CASGGSGYTF. The CDR3 nucleotides read TGTGCCTCGGGGGGCAGTGGCTACACCTTC.

This clone has just one count. The J gene is TRBJ1-5, the V gene TRBV4-3; D remains ambiguous. Trimming stripped 0 bases from V and 6 bases from J, with 9 bases between. CDR1 and CDR2 (germline): LGHNA, YSLEER. The CDR3 runs 14 residues. The CDR3 DNA reads as TGCGCCAGCAGCCAAGATCGGGGAGCTCAGCCCCAGCATTTT. Its translation is CASSQDRGAQPQHF.

J is TRBJ2-5 and V is TRBV30; a possible D gene is TRBD2 (5 bases). CDR1 is GTSNPN, CDR2 SVGIG, per germline (reference sequence). V lost 1 base and J lost 4, with 13 bases in between. This CDR3 spans 14 amino acids. The CDR3 here is CAWSGTFGLETQYF. The CDR3 bases are TGTGCCTGGAGTGGGACTTTCGGTTTAGAGACCCAGTACTTC.

CDR3 sequence (DNA): TGTGCCAGCAGCTTAGGCCACGGGCGGACAGGGCCCTATGGCTACACCTTC. Its translation is CASSLGHGRTGPYGYTF. This sequence joins TRBV7-2 and TRBJ1-2, with 8 bases that match TRBD1. Trimming at V came to 1 base and at J to 4 bases, leaving 11 bases not matched to a gene. Germline V gene lookup returns CDR1 SGHTA and CDR2 FQGNSA. CDR3 length: 17 amino acids.

In this sample, this clone turned up once. This chain joins TRBV5-8 and TRBJ1-2, with D perhaps TRBD1 (6 bases). V lost 3 bases to trimming and J lost 0 bases, with 12 bases between them. The length of the CDR3 is 15 residues. Germline CDR1 is SGHTS and CDR2 is YDEGEE. The CDR3 protein is CASSYGQYSNYGYTF. The DNA for the CDR3 is TGTGCCAGCAGCTATGGACAGTATTCTAACTATGGCTACACCTTC.

The J gene is TRBJ2-7, the V gene TRBV14; TRBD2 matches 8 bases. CDR3 size: 15 residues. Germline CDR1 is SGHDN and CDR2 is FVKESK. V was clipped by 4 bases and J by 4 bases; unmatched bases: 9. This CDR3 is CASSRTGLERYEQYF. In nucleotides, the CDR3 is TGTGCCAGCAGCCGAACGGGACTAGAGCGTTACGAGCAGTACTTC.

This CDR3 reads CASSPRKTGATNEKLFF. The CDR3 DNA is TGCGCCAGCAGCCCACGAAAAACAGGAGCAACTAATGAAAAACTGTTTTTT. The chain uses TRBV5-1 and TRBJ1-4; TRBD1 might be the D (5 bases). The CDR3 has 17 amino acids. The germline V gene encodes CDR1 SGHRS and CDR2 YFSETQ. Deletions cut 4 bases from V and 0 bases from J, with 16 bases between. Looking up the rest from reference TRBV5-1 and TRBJ1-4 gives the full variable domain: KAGVTQTPRYLIKTRGQQVTLSCSPISGHRSVSWYQQTPGQGLQFLFEYFSETQRNKGNFPGRFSGRQFSNSRSEMNVSTLELGDSALYLCASSPRKTGATNEKLFFGSGTQLSVL.

This sequence joins TRBV19 and TRBJ2-7; the match to TRBD1 covers 7 bases. Trimming took 8 bases from V and 0 from J; bases not matched to a gene: 10. Germline-derived CDR1 and CDR2 are LNHDA and SQIVND (reference sequence). This CDR3 is 15 amino acids long. CDR3 nucleotide sequence: TGTGCCAGTGCAAAACAGGGGCTCGACTCCTACGAGCAGTACTTC. Translating it yields CASAKQGLDSYEQYF.

V is TRBV7-9 and J is TRBJ1-1; 7 nucleotides agree with TRBD1. J lost 1 base, V lost 5 bases, and 10 bases had no gene match. This CDR3 is built from 16 residues. Germline V gene lookup returns CDR1 SEHNR and CDR2 FQNEAQ (reference sequence). For the CDR3, the DNA is TGTGCCAGCAGCCCAACGACAGGGTGGAAGAACACTGAAGCTTTCTTT. It codes for CASSPTTGWKNTEAFF.

The gene calls are TRBV20-1 and TRBJ1-1, with D possibly matching TRBD1 (5 bases). Trimming removed 5 bases at V and 5 bases at J, with 9 bases between. Per the germline V gene, CDR1 is DFQATT and CDR2 is SNEGSKA (reference sequence). The CDR3 totals 11 residues. The CDR3 loop reads CSAPQGTEAFF. The DNA for the CDR3 is TGCAGTGCTCCGCAGGGTACTGAAGCTTTCTTT.

CDR3 in amino acids: CSARTGPPYEQYF. CDR3 sequence (DNA): TGCAGCGCCCGGACAGGGCCCCCCTACGAGCAGTACTTC. This rearrangement joins TRBV29-1 to TRBJ2-7, with TRBD1 identical over 8 bases. There are 13 residues in the CDR3. CDR1 is SQVTM, CDR2 ANQGSEA, per germline. Trimming cost V 7 bases and J 2 bases; bases outside gene matches: 7.

The chain couples TRBV6-5 to TRBJ2-1, with 8 positions matching TRBD2. The V and J ends lost 7 bases and 5 bases, in that order; junction bases with no gene match: 10. This CDR3 region has 15 residues. Germline V lookup: CDR1 MNHEY, CDR2 SVGAGI. In DNA, the CDR3 is TGTGCCAGCACCCACGGGGGGGAGGGAGACAATGAGCAGTTCTTC. Encoded protein: CASTHGGEGDNEQFF.

The genes are TRBV5-1 and TRBJ1-2; 7 nucleotides agree with TRBD1. V shed 3 bases and J 8 bases; nucleotides not matched to a gene: 13. The germline V gene has CDR1 SGHRS and CDR2 YFSETQ. CDR3 length: 15 amino acids. In DNA form, the CDR3 reads TGCGCCAGCAGCTGGGGACAGCCCTCTGGGGGCGGCTACACCTTC. It specifies CASSWGQPSGGGYTF. Variable domain in full (rest from reference TRBV5-1 and TRBJ1-2): KAGVTQTPRYLIKTRGQQVTLSCSPISGHRSVSWYQQTPGQGLQFLFEYFSETQRNKGNFPGRFSGRQFSNSRSEMNVSTLELGDSALYLCASSWGQPSGGGYTFGSGTRLTVV.

The V call is TRBV7-8, the J call TRBJ2-7; 7 bases map to TRBD1. Trimming cost V 4 bases and J 5 bases; bases outside gene matches: 11. Germline V gene lookup returns CDR1 SGHVS and CDR2 FQNEAQ. This CDR3 region has 15 residues. For the CDR3, the DNA is TGTGCCAGCAGCTCAAGACAGGGAACATTCAACGAGCAGTACTTC. Its protein product is CASSSRQGTFNEQYF.

The rearrangement joins TRBV30 to TRBJ1-5; D is uncertain. Trimming took off 0 bases at V and 3 bases at J, with 12 bases between the two ends. The CDR3 has 15 amino acids. Germline CDR1 and CDR2: GTSNPN and SVGIG (reference sequence). The CDR3 coding sequence is TGTGCCTGGAGTGTAAATTCGCTAATCAATCAGCCCCAGCATTTT. It codes for CAWSVNSLINQPQHF.

This rearrangement joins TRBV4-1 to TRBJ2-7, with D possibly being TRBD1 (5 bases). Germline assignment: CDR1 MGHRA and CDR2 YSYEKL. The ends were cut back, 1 base at V and 3 bases at J, with 22 bases in the middle. This CDR3 has 18 amino acids. CDR3 nucleotides: TGCGCCAGCAGCCAAGCCATAAGTTCGGACACCCTCAGCTACGAGCAGTACTTC. Protein sequence: CASSQAISSDTLSYEQYF.

The chain employs TRBV6-6 and TRBJ2-5, with D unresolved. This CDR3 has 13 residues. Trimming removed 1 base from V and 2 bases from J, with 5 bases in between. Germline loops: CDR1 MNHNY, CDR2 SVGAGI (reference sequence). CDR3 sequence: CASSYYRQETQYF. DNA of the CDR3: TGTGCCAGCAGTTACTACAGACAAGAGACCCAGTACTTC.

The chain employs TRBV27 and TRBJ1-3; tentative D call: TRBD1 (5 bases). V was shortened by 8 bases and J by 0 bases, with 14 bases between the two germline ends. Germline-derived CDR1 and CDR2 are MNHEY and SMNVEV (reference sequence). The CDR3 runs 15 residues. CDR3 in amino acids: CASHLGGGSGNTIYF. The CDR3 nucleotides read TGTGCCAGCCACTTAGGCGGGGGCTCTGGAAACACCATATATTTT.

The V call is TRBV7-2, the J call TRBJ1-1; D call uncertain. The germline CDR1 and CDR2 sequences are SGHTA and FQGNSA. This CDR3 spans 15 amino acids. V gave up 3 bases and J gave up 1 base, with 12 bases separating them. CDR3 sequence (DNA): TGTGCCAGCAGCTTTATCTTTACAGAGAACACTGAAGCTTTCTTT. This gives the protein CASSFIFTENTEAFF.

The chain joins TRBV11-2 to TRBJ2-4; 7 nucleotides line up with TRBD2. The CDR3 contains 18 residues. The J segment lost 2 bases and the V segment lost 0 bases, leaving 10 bases of the junction unmatched. From germline, CDR1 is SGHAT and CDR2 FQNNGV. The chain's CDR3 is CASSLDLASGGSKNIQYF. The CDR3 region has the DNA TGTGCCAGCAGCTTAGATCTGGCTAGCGGTGGGTCCAAAAACATTCAGTACTTC. Complete variable domain (other parts from reference TRBV11-2 and TRBJ2-4): EAGVAQSPRYKIIEKRQSVAFWCNPISGHATLYWYQQILGQGPKLLIQFQNNGVVDDSQLPKDRFSAERLKGVDSTLKIQPAKLEDSAVYLCASSLDLASGGSKNIQYFGAGTRLSVL.

This sequence joins TRBV18 and TRBJ1-1; a possible D gene is TRBD1 (5 bases). Trimming took 3 bases from V and 1 from J, leaving 15 bases between them. Looked up from germline, CDR1 is KGHSH and CDR2 is LQKENI. This CDR3 contains 16 residues. The CDR3 DNA sequence: TGTGCCAGCTCACCTGAGCCTCAGACAGCGAACACTGAAGCTTTCTTT. It encodes CASSPEPQTANTEAFF.

The chain recombines TRBV25-1 with TRBJ2-7; TRBD2 might be the D (6 bases). The V and J ends lost 2 bases and 0 bases respectively, with 11 bases between them. The germline V gene has CDR1 MGHDK and CDR2 SYGVNS. The CDR3 runs to 15 residues. CDR3 residues: CASSEGLTFSYEQYF. CDR3 nucleotides: TGTGCCAGCAGTGAAGGACTAACCTTCTCCTACGAGCAGTACTTC.

The chain recombines TRBV28 with TRBJ1-2; the match to TRBD1 covers 8 bases. The V gene end was trimmed by 10 bases and the J gene end by 8 bases; junction bases not matched to a gene: 12. CDR1 MDHEN and CDR2 SYDVKM come from the germline V gene. The CDR3 is 13 amino acids. The CDR3 is CATKDRVFEGYTF. The CDR3 nucleotides are TGTGCCACCAAGGACAGGGTGTTTGAAGGCTACACCTTC.

This clone was observed once. This rearrangement joins TRBV11-1 to TRBJ2-1, with 8 positions matching TRBD1. Germline CDR1 is SGHAT and CDR2 is FQDESV (reference sequence). V shed 5 bases, J shed 6 bases, and the junction held 9 bases outside the gene matches. The CDR3 consists of 15 residues. CDR3 DNA: TGTGCCAGCAGCGTCGGACAGGGTACATCCAATGAGCAGTTCTTC. It is translated as CASSVGQGTSNEQFF.